The 17 T cell receptor beta chains in this list originate from one sample, sequenced in a study of T-cell memory formation after mild COVID-19. Using its own MiXCR run on the 5' RACE reads, TCRdb lists one record per CDR3 protein. The data contain around 300,000 distinct CDR3 sequences, approximately 18% of them seen just once; the ten biggest clones take up roughly 23%. The sample comprised PBMCs or a T cell subset sorted from them (not recorded which). The receptors come from a man between 18 and 29 years old who had mild COVID-19 (a few samples of this study predate the infection). Cell type and time point are not known.

The chain has TRBV5-6 and TRBJ1-2; D gene uncertain. Germline lookup yields CDR1 SGHDT and CDR2 YYEEEE. V dropped 0 bases and J dropped 4 bases, with 13 bases sitting between them. CDR3 size: 15 residues. CDR3 region: CASSLVGQDVYGYTF. In nucleotides, the CDR3 is TGTGCCAGCAGCTTGGTAGGGCAGGACGTCTATGGCTACACCTTC. Complete variable domain (other parts from reference TRBV5-6 and TRBJ1-2): DAGVTQSPTHLIKTRGQQVTLRCSPKSGHDTVSWYQQALGQGPQFIFQYYEEEERQRGNFPDRFSGHQFPNYSSELNVNALLLGDSALYLCASSLVGQDVYGYTFGSGTRLTVV.

This clonotype was seen a handful of times. The chain links TRBV7-9 to TRBJ2-5; D possibly corresponds to TRBD1 (5 bases). Trimming stripped 3 bases from V and 5 bases from J, with 19 bases between. The germline gives CDR1 SEHNR, CDR2 FQNEAQ (reference sequence). This CDR3 is 16 amino acids long. Written as DNA, the CDR3 is TGTGCCAGCAGCTTGCTAGGACACCTAAGGGTGGAGACCCAGTACTTC. Protein product: CASSLLGHLRVETQYF.

The rearrangement uses TRBV18 and TRBJ2-5; D is unresolved. This CDR3 is built from 13 residues. Trimming took 0 bases from V and 5 from J, leaving 7 bases between them. The germline V gene encodes CDR1 KGHSH and CDR2 LQKENI. The CDR3 DNA reads as TGTGCCAGCTCACCACCAGGCAGCGAGACCCAGTACTTC. Protein: CASSPPGSETQYF.

A single count supports this clonotype. The rearrangement uses TRBV27 and TRBJ2-2, with D perhaps matching TRBD2 (6 bases). Germline CDR1 reads MNHEY; CDR2 reads SMNVEV (reference sequence). CDR3 size: 14 residues. Trimming removed 5 bases at V and 7 bases at J, with 14 bases between. Here the CDR3 DNA reads TGTGCCAGCAGTCCCCGGCGGGGTGGCGGGGAGCTGTTTTTT. Its translation is CASSPRRGGGELFF.

The chain has TRBV5-4 and TRBJ1-1; no reliable D call. Germline CDR1 reads SGHNT; CDR2 reads YYREEE (reference sequence). The CDR3 is 12 residues long. V gave up 3 bases and J gave up 4 bases, with 7 bases separating them. This chain's CDR3 is CASSSRSTEAFF. The CDR3 DNA sequence: TGTGCCAGCAGCTCCCGAAGCACTGAAGCTTTCTTT.

Ten or more counts support this clonotype. V gene TRBV7-3 combines with J gene TRBJ2-1; 7 bases agree with TRBD2. Trimming took 5 bases from V and 0 from J; bases not matched to a gene: 10. Germline loops: CDR1 SGHTA, CDR2 FQGTGA. The CDR3 extends over 17 amino acids. CDR3 protein: CASSPHQAGPSYNEQFF. CDR3 DNA: TGTGCCAGCAGCCCACACCAAGCGGGGCCCTCCTACAATGAGCAGTTCTTC.

This clonotype was detected ten times or more. The rearrangement joins TRBV5-1 to TRBJ2-1, with D perhaps TRBD1 (7 bases). Trimming cost V 6 bases and J 7 bases, with 20 bases left between them. This CDR3 spans 15 amino acids. CDR1 SGHRS and CDR2 YFSETQ come from the germline V gene. The CDR3 DNA is TGCGCCAGCACCAGGGGGGACTGGGCCGGTAATGAGCAGTTCTTC. It specifies CASTRGDWAGNEQFF.

The CDR3 bases are TGTGCCAGCAGCTACAGGCAGGGGGCAAGGTTCTTC. This codes for CASSYRQGARFF. The chain links TRBV7-9 to TRBJ2-1; TRBD1 agrees at 8 bases. Germline trimming cut 4 bases from V and 15 bases from J; bases unmatched to any gene: 8. Per germline, CDR1 SEHNR and CDR2 FQNEAQ (reference sequence). The CDR3 consists of 12 residues.

This clonotype came up a few times. V usage is TRBV20-1 and J usage is TRBJ2-3; the D gene is possibly TRBD2 (5 bases). The CDR3 sequence is 16 residues long. Germline CDR1 and CDR2: DFQATT and SNEGSKA (reference sequence). The V gene lost 0 bases and the J gene lost 4 bases, with 17 bases spanning the gap. In nucleotides, the CDR3 is TGCAGTGCTAGAGATCGGAGGCGGGCCGGCGCAGATACGCAGTATTTT. Its protein is CSARDRRRAGADTQYF.

This clonotype was seen a few times. For the CDR3, the DNA is TGTGCCAGCAGCCGGACTAGCGGCCAGGGGGAGACCCAGTACTTC. As protein: CASSRTSGQGETQYF. The rearrangement uses TRBV12-3 or TRBV12-4 and TRBJ2-5, with 10 bases that match TRBD2. The CDR3 has 15 amino acids. The V segment lost 6 bases and the J segment 5 bases; nucleotides outside the gene matches: 9.

About this clonotype: No conserved phenylalanine or tryptophan is present at the end of the CDR3, so a read error is the likely explanation. The limits of the CDR3 on the DNA are not certain, so only TCRdb's listed CDR3 is given. The chain carries TRBV7-9 and TRBJ1-2; whether TRBD1, the table's D call, matches the DNA was not checked. The germline gives CDR1 SEHNR, CDR2 FQNEAQ (reference sequence). The CDR3 is 10 residues long, counting both termini. This CDR3 reads CASSQDGAMV.

This clonotype has just a few counts. The gene calls are TRBV7-2 and TRBJ2-1; 13 bases are a match to TRBD2. The V gene end was trimmed by 4 bases and the J gene end by 9 bases; junction bases not matched to a gene: 3. There are 14 residues in the CDR3. Germline CDR1 reads SGHTA; CDR2 reads FQGNSA. The CDR3 loop is CASSSGLAGSEQFF. The CDR3 nucleotides are TGTGCCAGCAGCTCGGGACTAGCGGGGAGTGAGCAGTTCTTC.

This rearrangement joins TRBV21-1 to TRBJ2-5; the table's D call, TRBD1, was not checked against the DNA. TRBV21-1 is described as a pseudogene. The CDR3 consists of 15 residues. CDR3 in DNA: TGTGCCAGCAGCGCCGGGACAGGCATCCAAGAGACCCAGTACTTC. This translates into CASSAGTGIQETQYF.

The chain uses TRBV9 and TRBJ2-2; 9 nucleotides align to TRBD2. Germline values: CDR1 SGDLS, CDR2 YYNGEE. Germline trimming cut 3 bases from V and 6 bases from J; bases unmatched to any gene: 9. The CDR3 has 16 residues. In nucleotides, the CDR3 is TGTGCCAGCAGCGCCCCGGGCGGGGGGGCGTCCGGGGAGCTGTTTTTT. Translated: CASSAPGGGASGELFF.

This clonotype was detected a few times. This rearrangement joins TRBV5-5 to TRBJ2-7; the D gene is possibly TRBD1 (7 bases). CDR3 size: 14 residues. Looked up from germline, CDR1 is SGHKS and CDR2 is YYEKEE (reference sequence). With 1 base removed from V and 2 bases from J, the gap between germline ends came to 10 bases. CDR3 residues: CASSLRRGAYEQYF. The CDR3, as DNA: TGTGCCAGCAGCTTGCGCAGGGGGGCCTACGAGCAGTACTTC.

A few counts support this clonotype. The chain carries TRBV20-1 and TRBJ2-5, with a possible D match to TRBD2 (6 bases). The CDR3 is made up of 15 amino acids. Germline CDR1 and CDR2: DFQATT and SNEGSKA (reference sequence). V dropped 3 bases and J dropped 5 bases, with 19 bases sitting between them. CDR3: CSARHWGRGKETQYF. CDR3 DNA: TGCAGTGCTAGGCACTGGGGCCGCGGGAAGGAGACCCAGTACTTC.

This clonotype was counted only a few times. CDR3 region: CASSQGQGDQPQHF. The CDR3 DNA is TGCGCCAGCAGCCAGGGACAGGGTGATCAGCCCCAGCATTTT. J is TRBJ1-5 and V is TRBV4-1; 9 bases align to TRBD1. The CDR3 has 14 residues. Unmatched junction bases numbered 2, after V lost 3 bases and J lost 5 bases. Germline lookup yields CDR1 MGHRA and CDR2 YSYEKL.